These 15 T cell receptor beta chains originate from one sample sequenced in a study of blood T cell repertoires in COVID-19. Sequencing was performed with immunoSEQ multiplex PCR; in TCRdb, only in-frame clones are kept and a portion is missing. Here the sample spans about 160,000 clones, approximately 88% being singletons. Sequenced material: peripheral blood. These receptors were collected from a man between 65 and 85 years old with acute or convalescent COVID-19.

As DNA, the CDR3 is TGTGCCAGTAGTGCTGGACAGAGGGGGAATTCACCCCTCCACTTT. Translated, it gives CASSAGQRGNSPLHF. The V call is TRBV19, the J call TRBJ1-6, with D possibly being TRBD1 (6 bases). Germline loops: CDR1 LNHDA, CDR2 SQIVND (reference sequence). With 5 bases removed from V and 7 bases from J, the gap between germline ends came to 15 bases. This CDR3 is built from 15 residues.

The rearrangement joins TRBV5-1 to TRBJ1-4; D ambiguous. The CDR3 length is 14 residues. Germline CDR1 is SGHRS and CDR2 is YFSETQ. Trimming took off 0 bases at V and 8 bases at J, with 11 bases between the two ends. The CDR3 region has the DNA TGCGCCAGCAGCTTGGTCGGGGATCGAGAAAAACTGTTTTTT. Amino acid sequence: CASSLVGDREKLFF.

The rearrangement uses TRBV6-5 and TRBJ1-2; no clear D gene. Germline-derived CDR1 and CDR2 are MNHEY and SVGAGI. This CDR3 region has 12 residues. V was pared by 6 bases and J by 4 bases, with 9 bases between. The CDR3 reads CASRTLAYGYTF. Here the CDR3 DNA reads TGTGCCAGCAGGACACTAGCCTATGGCTACACCTTC.

The chain joins TRBV7-3 to TRBJ2-3; 8 bases are shared with TRBD1. J gave up 0 bases and V 3 bases, and 2 bases lay outside the gene matches. The germline CDR1 and CDR2 sequences are SGHTA and FQGTGA. The CDR3 has 15 residues. In DNA form, the CDR3 reads TGTGCCAGCAGCTTGACAGGGGTGAGCACAGATACGCAGTATTTT. It yields the protein CASSLTGVSTDTQYF.

The chain has TRBV19 and TRBJ2-7, with a weak D call TRBD2 (5 bases). The ends were cut back, 6 bases at V and 1 base at J, with 16 bases in the middle. The germline CDR1 and CDR2 sequences are LNHDA and SQIVND (reference sequence). This CDR3 is 15 amino acids long. CDR3 DNA: TGTGCCAGTAGGAAGGACGGAGGACGATCCTACGAGCAGTACTTC. Its protein product is CASRKDGGRSYEQYF.

The rearrangement joins TRBV18 to TRBJ2-3; D not resolved. The CDR3 is 14 residues long. The V gene's germline CDR1 is KGHSH and CDR2 LQKENI. V lost 2 bases and J 2 bases, leaving 8 bases between the germline ends. This CDR3 is CASSPNSDTDTQYF. CDR3 nucleotide sequence: TGTGCCAGCTCACCAAACTCTGACACAGATACGCAGTATTTT. Full variable domain (remainder filled in from reference TRBV18 and TRBJ2-3): NAGVMQNPRHLVRRRGQEARLRCSPMKGHSHVYWYRQLPEEGLKFMVYLQKENIIDESGMPKERFSAEFPKEGPSILRIQQVVRGDSAAYFCASSPNSDTDTQYFGPGTRLTVL.

The chain has TRBV5-1 and TRBJ2-3, with D perhaps TRBD2 (5 bases). The V end was cut by 4 bases, the J end by 5 bases, with 14 bases between. There are 14 residues in the CDR3. Germline CDR1 SGHRS, CDR2 YFSETQ. CDR3 sequence: CASSNGENGDTQYF. The CDR3 DNA reads TGCGCCAGCAGCAACGGGGAGAACGGAGATACGCAGTATTTT.

The rearrangement joins TRBV7-2 to TRBJ2-5; 7 nucleotides agree with TRBD2. There are 14 residues in the CDR3. The ends lost 5 bases at V and 4 bases at J; junction bases unmatched: 7. Germline V lookup: CDR1 SGHTA, CDR2 FQGNSA. The CDR3 is CASSQGPGGETQYF. The CDR3 coding sequence is TGTGCCAGCAGCCAGGGACCGGGGGGAGAGACCCAGTACTTC.

The chain employs TRBV5-3 and TRBJ2-7; 10 nucleotides line up with TRBD2. TRBV5-3 is given ORF status, its function remaining uncertain. V gave up 5 bases and J gave up 6 bases; unmatched junction bases: 14. This CDR3 region has 16 residues. The CDR3: CARRETSGSPWGEQYF. In nucleotides, the CDR3 is TGTGCCAGAAGGGAGACTAGCGGGTCACCCTGGGGCGAGCAGTACTTC.

The rearrangement joins TRBV3-1 (or the pseudogene TRBV3-2) to TRBJ1-6, with 7 positions matching TRBD1. With 0 bases clipped from V and 7 bases from J, the junction kept 6 bases outside the gene matches. From germline, CDR1 is LGHDT and CDR2 YNNKEL (reference sequence). The length of the CDR3 is 16 residues. CDR3 protein: CASSQDPGGPNSPLHF. The CDR3 coding sequence is TGTGCCAGCAGCCAAGATCCAGGGGGGCCAAATTCACCCCTCCACTTT.

This sequence joins TRBV5-4 and TRBJ1-4; D gene unclear. This CDR3 contains 14 residues. Germline lookup yields CDR1 SGHNT and CDR2 YYREEE (reference sequence). The V end was cut by 4 bases, the J end by 5 bases, with 12 bases between. The CDR3 sequence is CASSPGGSNEKLFF. In nucleotides, the CDR3 is TGTGCCAGCAGCCCCGGAGGGTCCAATGAAAAACTGTTTTTT.

The chain recombines TRBV12-3 or TRBV12-4 with TRBJ1-1, with a weak D call TRBD1 (5 bases). The CDR3 runs 13 residues. V was pared by 8 bases and J by 3 bases, with 13 bases between. CDR3 DNA: TGTGCCAGCCTCCCACAGGCGTACACTGAAGCTTTCTTT. As protein: CASLPQAYTEAFF.

This clone has only one observation. The rearrangement joins TRBV5-1 to TRBJ1-3, with TRBD1 as a possible D gene (6 bases). This CDR3 comprises 14 residues. The V and J ends lost 0 bases and 3 bases respectively, with 7 bases between them. CDR1 is SGHRS, CDR2 YFSETQ, per germline. The CDR3 is CASSLEQGGNTIYF. The CDR3 nucleotides read TGCGCCAGCAGCTTGGAACAGGGTGGAAACACCATATATTTT.

The V gene is TRBV19, the J gene TRBJ1-5, with 7 bases that match TRBD1. V lost 5 bases to trimming and J lost 6 bases; unmatched junction nucleotides: 7. The CDR3 spans 14 residues. Germline V gives CDR1 LNHDA, CDR2 SQIVND (reference sequence). DNA for the CDR3: TGTGCCAGTAGTCCCCAAGGGGGCCCTCAGCCCCAGCATTTT. This gives the protein CASSPQGGPQPQHF. The full variable domain, with the rest looked up from reference TRBV19 and TRBJ1-5, is DGGITQSPKYLFRKEGQNVTLSCEQNLNHDAMYWYRQDPGQGLRLIYYSQIVNDFQKGDIAEGYSVSREKKESFPLTVTSAQKNPTAFYLCASSPQGGPQPQHFGDGTRLSIL.

This clone showed up just once. V and J are TRBV6-5 and TRBJ2-3; a weak D match, TRBD1 (6 bases). There are 13 residues in the CDR3. Germline CDR1 MNHEY, CDR2 SVGAGI. V dropped 6 bases and J dropped 2 bases, with 9 bases sitting between them. In DNA form, the CDR3 reads TGTGCCAGCAGGACAGGAAACACAGATACGCAGTATTTT. It specifies CASRTGNTDTQYF.